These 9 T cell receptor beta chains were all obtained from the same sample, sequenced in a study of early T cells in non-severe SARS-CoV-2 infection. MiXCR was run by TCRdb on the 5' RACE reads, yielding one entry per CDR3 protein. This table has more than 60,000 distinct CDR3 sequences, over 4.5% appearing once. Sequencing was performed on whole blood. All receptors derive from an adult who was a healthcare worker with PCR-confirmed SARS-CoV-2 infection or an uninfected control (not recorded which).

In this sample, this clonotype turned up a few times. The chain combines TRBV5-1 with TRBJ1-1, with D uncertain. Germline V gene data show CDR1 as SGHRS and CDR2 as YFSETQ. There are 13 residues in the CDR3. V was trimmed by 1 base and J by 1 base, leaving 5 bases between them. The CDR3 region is CASSLSPNTEAFF. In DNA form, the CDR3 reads TGCGCCAGCAGCTTGTCCCCGAACACTGAAGCTTTCTTT.

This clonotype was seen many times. The CDR3 DNA reads TGTGCCAGCAGCTTAACGAACACCGGGGAGCTGTTTTTT. Its translation: CASSLTNTGELFF. This rearrangement joins TRBV7-3 to TRBJ2-2; no clear D. The CDR3 is 13 residues long. V was trimmed by 0 bases and J by 1 base, leaving 0 bases between them. Germline V gene lookup returns CDR1 SGHTA and CDR2 FQGTGA. The full variable domain, its missing parts supplied by reference TRBV7-3 and TRBJ2-2, is GAGVSQTPSNKVTEKGKYVELRCDPISGHTALYWYRQSLGQGPEFLIYFQGTGAADDSGLPNDRFFAVRPEGSVSTLKIQRTERGDSAVYLCASSLTNTGELFFGEGSRLTVL.

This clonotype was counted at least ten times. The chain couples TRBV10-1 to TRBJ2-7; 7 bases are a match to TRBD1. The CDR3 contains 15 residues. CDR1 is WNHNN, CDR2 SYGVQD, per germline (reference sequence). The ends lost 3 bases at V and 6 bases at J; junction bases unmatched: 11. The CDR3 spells CASSDLGGPPLEQYF. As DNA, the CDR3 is TGCGCCAGCAGTGATTTAGGGGGCCCTCCCCTCGAGCAGTACTTC.

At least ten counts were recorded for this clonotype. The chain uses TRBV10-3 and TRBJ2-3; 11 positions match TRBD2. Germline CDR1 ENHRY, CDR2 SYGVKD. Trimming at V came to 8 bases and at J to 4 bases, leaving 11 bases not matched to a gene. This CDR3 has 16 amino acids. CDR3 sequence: CAISLASGGSSDTQYF. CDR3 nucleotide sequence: TGTGCCATCTCCCTAGCTAGCGGGGGGAGTTCAGATACGCAGTATTTT.

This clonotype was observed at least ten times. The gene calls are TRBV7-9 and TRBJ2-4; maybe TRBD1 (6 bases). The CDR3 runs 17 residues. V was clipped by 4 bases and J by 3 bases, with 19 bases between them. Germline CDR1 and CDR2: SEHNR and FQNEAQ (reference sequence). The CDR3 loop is CASSYHTRGLGKNIQYF. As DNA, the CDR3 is TGTGCCAGCAGCTACCACACCAGGGGATTAGGCAAAAACATTCAGTACTTC.

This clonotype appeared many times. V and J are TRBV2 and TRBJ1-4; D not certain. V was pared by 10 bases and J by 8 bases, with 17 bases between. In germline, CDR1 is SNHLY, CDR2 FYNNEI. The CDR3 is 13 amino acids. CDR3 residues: CATAPAGAEKLFF. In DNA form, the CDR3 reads TGTGCCACCGCCCCCGCAGGAGCCGAAAAACTGTTTTTT.

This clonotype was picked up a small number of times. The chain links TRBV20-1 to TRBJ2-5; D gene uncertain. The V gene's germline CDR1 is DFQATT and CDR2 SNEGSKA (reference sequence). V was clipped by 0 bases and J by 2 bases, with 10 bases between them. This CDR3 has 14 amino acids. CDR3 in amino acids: CSARDSLKQETQYF. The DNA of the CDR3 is TGCAGTGCTAGAGATTCTTTGAAACAAGAGACCCAGTACTTC.

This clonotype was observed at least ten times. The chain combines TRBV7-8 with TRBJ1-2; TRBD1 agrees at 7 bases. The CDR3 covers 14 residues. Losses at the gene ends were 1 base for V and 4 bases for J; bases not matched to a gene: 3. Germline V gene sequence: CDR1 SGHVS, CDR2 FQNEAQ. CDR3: CASSLEGQTYGYTF. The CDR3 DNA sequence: TGTGCCAGCAGCTTAGAGGGACAGACCTATGGCTACACCTTC.

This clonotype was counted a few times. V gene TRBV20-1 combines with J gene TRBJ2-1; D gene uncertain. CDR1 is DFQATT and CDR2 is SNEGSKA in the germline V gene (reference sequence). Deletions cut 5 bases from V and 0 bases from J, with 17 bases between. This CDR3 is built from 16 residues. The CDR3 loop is CSAGRALQSSYNEQFF. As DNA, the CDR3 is TGCAGTGCTGGTCGGGCCCTACAGAGCTCCTACAATGAGCAGTTCTTC.